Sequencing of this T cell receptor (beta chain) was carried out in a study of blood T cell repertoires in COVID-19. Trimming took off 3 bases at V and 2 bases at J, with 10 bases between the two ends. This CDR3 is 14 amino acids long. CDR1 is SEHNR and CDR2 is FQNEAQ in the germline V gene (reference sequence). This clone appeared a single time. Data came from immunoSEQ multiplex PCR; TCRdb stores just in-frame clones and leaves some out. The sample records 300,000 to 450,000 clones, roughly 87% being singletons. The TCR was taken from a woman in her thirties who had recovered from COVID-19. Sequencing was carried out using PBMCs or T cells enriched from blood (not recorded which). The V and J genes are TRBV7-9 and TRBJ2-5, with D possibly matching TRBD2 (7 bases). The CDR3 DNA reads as TGTGCCAGCAGCTTCGGGGGGCCACAAGAGACCCAGTACTTC. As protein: CASSFGGPQETQYF.